Listed here are 5 T cell receptor beta chains from one sample, sequenced in a study of T cells in Graves' hyperthyroidism and ophthalmopathy. TCR beta CDR3 regions were amplified from RNA transcripts. Initially, a first-round RT-PCR of the TCR CDR3 employed the HTBI primer set. Via MiXCR, TCRdb re-called the multiplex PCR reads, giving one row per CDR3 protein. The table includes around 660,000 distinct CDR3 sequences, over 40% detected once. Sequenced: peripheral blood or thyroid tissue (not recorded which). These receptors were taken from an adult man with Graves' disease, either hyperthyroidism or ophthalmopathy (not recorded which).

The chain uses TRBV5-6 and TRBJ1-2; 7 positions match TRBD1. The CDR3 extends over 14 amino acids. Germline-derived CDR1 and CDR2 are SGHDT and YYEEEE. The V and J ends lost 10 bases and 2 bases, in that order; junction bases with no gene match: 11. CDR3 bases: TGTGCCTGGAGTACGAGGACAGGCAACTATGGCTACACCTTC. Amino acid sequence: CAWSTRTGNYGYTF.

This clonotype was counted only a few times. This rearrangement joins TRBV6-1 to TRBJ1-1; a weak D match, TRBD1 (6 bases). Trimming took off 4 bases at V and 6 bases at J, with 15 bases between the two ends. The germline V gene has CDR1 MNHNS and CDR2 SASEGT. The length of the CDR3 is 14 residues. CDR3 in amino acids: CASSGAGVDAEAFF. The CDR3 coding sequence is TGTGCCAGCAGTGGGGCAGGGGTTGACGCTGAAGCTTTCTTT.

The chain is built from TRBV10-2 and TRBJ1-5; 7 bases are shared with TRBD1. The germline V gene encodes CDR1 WSHSY and CDR2 SAAADI. The CDR3 totals 16 residues. The ends lost 3 bases at V and 4 bases at J; junction bases unmatched: 9. CDR3 sequence: CASSDPLTGPNQPQHF. The CDR3 DNA follows: TGCGCCAGCAGTGACCCTCTGACAGGGCCTAATCAGCCCCAGCATTTT.

This clonotype was observed once. The germline gene is not matched at one end of the junction; a read error may be the cause. V gene TRBV20-1 combines with J gene TRBJ1-4, with D unclear. CDR1 is DFQATT and CDR2 is SNEGSKA in the germline V gene (reference sequence). The CDR3 loop spans 16 amino acids. CDR3: CSARDPGQMINEKLLF. The CDR3 DNA reads as TGCAGTGCTAGAGATCCGGGCCAGATGATCAATGAAAAACTGCTTTTT.

The rearrangement links TRBV29-1 to TRBJ1-2, with no clear D. This CDR3 comprises 14 residues. Trimming stripped 0 bases from V and 8 bases from J, with 16 bases between. CDR1 and CDR2 (germline): SQVTM, ANQGSEA. The CDR3 reads CSVEDQHGTEGYTF. The CDR3 DNA is TGCAGCGTTGAAGATCAGCACGGAACGGAAGGCTACACCTTC.